These 12 T cell receptor beta chains were sequenced from one sample in a study of T cell repertoires in aging, cancer and after chemotherapy. Multiplex touch-down PCR with TRB-A/B primers amplified rearranged V-D-J TRB sequences. TCRdb called the multiplex PCR reads again in MiXCR, with one record for every CDR3 protein. The repertoire holds under 2,000 distinct CDR3 sequences, with 25% to 35% as singletons. Amplification of TCR beta used genomic DNA extracted from peripheral blood. Sequencing was done on a sample of blood. The receptors were sampled from a human donor with a solid tumor.

V and J are TRBV5-5 and TRBJ2-7; 7 bases are shared with TRBD1. J gave up 6 bases and V 0 bases, and 3 bases lay outside the gene matches. This CDR3 region has 13 residues. Germline V gene data show CDR1 as SGHKS and CDR2 as YYEKEE (reference sequence). The CDR3: CASSLVGDSEQYF. CDR3 bases: TGTGCCAGCAGCTTGGTTGGGGACAGCGAGCAGTACTTC.

This chain links TRBV30 with TRBJ1-1; no reliable D call. Deletions cut 3 bases from V and 4 bases from J, with 15 bases between. CDR1 and CDR2 (germline): GTSNPN, SVGIG (reference sequence). The length of the CDR3 is 14 residues. This CDR3 is CAWSLGIRATEAFF. The CDR3 DNA reads TGTGCCTGGAGCCTCGGGATCCGTGCCACTGAAGCTTTCTTT.

The chain has TRBV5-4 and TRBJ2-1; D could derive from TRBD1 or TRBD2 (7 bases each). The V end lost 4 bases, the J end lost 5 bases, and 16 bases lay between the germline ends. Germline assignment: CDR1 SGHNT and CDR2 YYREEE (reference sequence). The CDR3 covers 15 residues. CDR3 nucleotides: TGTGCCAGCAGCCAAGGGGGCGGGAGCCACAATGAGCAGTTCTTC. This sequence encodes CASSQGGGSHNEQFF.

The J gene is TRBJ2-7, the V gene TRBV27; 14 nucleotides agree with TRBD2. The germline V gene has CDR1 MNHEY and CDR2 SMNVEV (reference sequence). The CDR3 runs to 15 residues. The junction had 7 bases not matched to a gene; V was cut back by 6 bases and J by 6 bases. In DNA form, the CDR3 reads TGTGCCAGCAGCCGACTAGCGGGAGGGGTCGGCGAGCAGTACTTC. This encodes CASSRLAGGVGEQYF.

This clonotype was seen a handful of times. The chain recombines TRBV6-2 or TRBV6-3 with TRBJ2-6; 8 bases agree with TRBD2. Germline CDR1 is MNHEY and CDR2 is SVGEGT. The length of the CDR3 is 15 residues. CDR3 sequence (DNA): TGTGCTACGCGGGCGGGGGGCTCTGGGGCCAACGTCCTGACTTTC. Its translation is CATRAGGSGANVLTF.

This clonotype is medium-sized. The chain is built from TRBV19 and TRBJ1-5, with TRBD1 identical over 8 bases. The V gene end was trimmed by 5 bases and the J gene end by 2 bases; junction bases not matched to a gene: 8. CDR1 LNHDA and CDR2 SQIVND come from the germline V gene (reference sequence). The CDR3 is made up of 16 amino acids. CDR3 loop: CASSRTGTLGNQPQHF. The CDR3 bases are TGTGCCAGTAGTCGGACAGGGACCCTGGGCAATCAGCCCCAGCATTTT.

In this sample, this clonotype is medium-sized. Here the CDR3 DNA reads TGCAGCGTTGAAGATTCCAGAAACTATGGCTACACCTTC. Translating it yields CSVEDSRNYGYTF. This chain connects TRBV29-1 to TRBJ1-2; D gene ambiguous. The CDR3 is 13 residues long. Germline-derived CDR1 and CDR2 are SQVTM and ANQGSEA. The ends were cut back, 0 bases at V and 2 bases at J, with 7 bases in the middle.

The chain employs TRBV7-2 and TRBJ1-4, with a tentative D call TRBD1 (5 bases). V shed 4 bases and J shed 8 bases, with 17 bases lying between them. Germline CDR1 and CDR2: SGHTA and FQGNSA. The CDR3 length is 15 residues. Written as DNA, the CDR3 is TGTGCCAGCAGCTCGAATGGGCAGGGTGGGGAAAAACTGTTTTTT. This sequence encodes CASSSNGQGGEKLFF.

This chain connects TRBV18 to TRBJ1-2; tentative D call: TRBD1 (5 bases). CDR1 is KGHSH, CDR2 LQKENI, per germline. V was trimmed by 1 base and J by 5 bases, leaving 11 bases between them. This CDR3 contains 14 residues. Written as DNA, the CDR3 is TGTGCCAGCTCACCACGGGACGTAGGGTATGGCTACACCTTC. This translates into CASSPRDVGYGYTF.

This rearrangement joins TRBV24-1 to TRBJ1-5; TRBD1 aligns across 7 bases. The CDR3 loop spans 13 amino acids. Per germline, CDR1 KGHDR and CDR2 SFDVKD. The V gene end was trimmed by 5 bases and the J gene end by 7 bases; junction bases not matched to a gene: 4. In DNA, the CDR3 is TGTGCCACCAGTGGACAGGGTGGGCAGCCCCAGCATTTT. The encoded protein is CATSGQGGQPQHF.

Points on this clonotype: A much more abundant neighbour one base away suggests this may be a read error. The gene calls are TRBV18 and TRBJ2-3, with a tentative D call TRBD2 (6 bases). V was clipped by 3 bases and J by 6 bases, with 13 bases between them. The CDR3 spans 14 residues. CDR1 is KGHSH, CDR2 LQKENI, per germline. The CDR3 loop is CASSPRGCYDTQYF. The CDR3, as DNA: TGTGCCAGCTCACCCCGGGGGTGCTACGATACGCAGTATTTT. Variable domain in full (rest from reference TRBV18 and TRBJ2-3): NAGVMQNPRHLVRRRGQEARLRCSPMKGHSHVYWYRQLPEEGLKFMVYLQKENIIDESGMPKERFSAEFPKEGPSILRIQQVVRGDSAAYFCASSPRGCYDTQYFGPGTRLTVL.

The CDR3 nucleotides are TGCAGTGCTAGGGGCGGGGGGCGAAATGAGCAGTTCTTC. Amino acid sequence: CSARGGGRNEQFF. V is TRBV20-1 and J is TRBJ2-1, with 8 bases identical to TRBD2. Germline trimming cut 3 bases from V and 7 bases from J; bases unmatched to any gene: 5. The CDR3 runs to 13 residues. Germline V gene data show CDR1 as DFQATT and CDR2 as SNEGSKA (reference sequence).